The T cell receptor (beta chain) described here comes from a study of T cell responses to AZD1222 COVID-19 vaccine (dated by TCRdb to the early 2020s). Context from the whole study: TCR sequencing covered 233 trial participants: nearly 210 given two doses of AZD1222 and about 26 given two doses of MenACWY control vaccine. Enrollment into the trials was organized by age into subgroups of 18-55, 56-69 and 70-plus years, and those subgroups contained approximately 150, 30 and 60 TCR-sequenced participants, respectively.

The CDR3 regions of human TCRbeta chains were subjected to immunosequencing. Per the authors' processing: Repertoire TCRs were matched against a reference library of SARS-CoV-2-specific TCRs generated with the MIRA antigen-specificity platform. Breadth meant the fraction of unique TCRs that were SARS-CoV-2-associated, whereas depth meant the fraction of total T cells that were SARS-CoV-2-associated. Using the MIRA data, every spike-specific TCR was mapped to the spike region that the TCR reacted to and assigned to either a CD4 or a CD8 class. Log10-transformed breadth and depth values were compared by one-way ANOVA with Sidak's multiple comparisons tests. TCRdb provides this immuneACCESS table in a form limited to in-frame rearrangements. Some clones are lacking; in checked studies, under half of them reflect an unresolved V gene, and why the rest are absent is not known. The V and J calls and clone size were taken over from that table, and D and trimming were inferred from the DNA. Counted in this sample were roughly 130,000 clones; over 75% of them appeared once. The top ten clonotypes cover approximately 19% of the sample.

What the time point label conveys for this sample: baseline before first vaccination. The treatment or condition label here, explained by the study, means: meningococcal conjugate vaccine given as trial control. Vaccinee samples came from UK trials COV001 and COV002, including a single-blind randomized controlled phase 2/3 trial of AZD1222 (ChAdOx1 nCoV-19) in healthy adults. For TCRbeta chain sequencing, PBMC samples were collected from trial participants at day 0 and at day 28 after the second dose. General conclusions and limits of the study: Because no samples from the day 14 peak response were available, repertoires could be characterized only after the peak T cell response. The vaccine-associated CD4 TCRs covered the entire spike protein, and the dominant responses fell in regions 160-218 and 743-854. The 56-69-year group was small, and its depth increase did not reach significance, likely because of low power. Spike-specific TCR breadth and depth rose significantly after two AZD1222 doses compared with day 0 and with MenACWY recipients. Reportedly, close to half of the unique spike-specific TCRs recognized epitopes lying outside the regions that are mutated in the B.1.351 and B.1.1.7 variants. Participants were mostly white British, with more females than males. The authors suggested clonal diversity may have been underestimated. Conclusions about previously exposed vaccinees were limited because only a handful of AZD1222 recipients were SARS-CoV-2 seropositive at baseline.

V is clipped by 5 bases and J by 4 bases, and the sequence between their germline boundaries is 17 bases long. Looking up the germline V gene (reference sequence) yields CDR1 SEHNR and CDR2 FQNEAQ. Inclusive of the bounding cysteine and phenylalanine, the CDR3 is 15 residues long. This entry keeps only the CDR3 DNA: 45 bases, framed from base 1. To note about this clone: No antigen is known for it. No qualities accompany the bases; no much larger clone lies one base away.

The material was peripheral blood, obtained on day 0 of MenACWY control vaccination. This clonotype was sampled from an adult in good health. The chain uses TRBV7-9 and TRBJ1-2; TRBD1 is possibly the D segment (5 matching bases). The CDR3 loop reads CASSLSGGPGYGYTF. At the DNA level, the sequence is TGTGCCAGCAGCCTCTCGGGGGGACCGGGCTATGGCTACACCTTC.